The T cell receptor (beta chain) under discussion was sequenced for a study of blood T cell repertoires in COVID-19. Everyone who took part was roughly 18 to 89 years old, and they came from fewer than 25 US areas. Exposed participants came across a COVID-19 case within 2 weeks before study entry. The CDR3 runs 16 residues. CDR1 is MGHRA, CDR2 YSYEKL, per germline. Unmatched junction bases numbered 12, after V lost 3 bases and J lost 7 bases. TCRdb's copy holds only in-frame clones and misses some; the assay was immunoSEQ multiplex PCR. In the table there are roughly 220,000 clones, 90% of which are singletons.

The chain is built from TRBV4-1 and TRBJ2-1; 7 bases match TRBD2. The origin of this receptor is a man aged 25-45 years who had been exposed to COVID-19. The source material was PBMCs or T cells enriched from blood (not recorded which). DNA for the CDR3: TGCGCCAGCAGCCAGGGGGGGACCGATTACAGGAATGAGCAGTTCTTC. Translating gives CASSQGGTDYRNEQFF.